The clone carrying this T cell receptor (beta chain) has just a few counts. The antigen remains unidentified. The data were obtained in a study of T-cell reconstitution after alpha-beta-depleted transplantation in children. V lost 5 bases, J lost 9 bases, and 5 bases lay in between. The CDR3 contains 10 residues. Points from the study as a whole: Newly made T cells mostly supplied T-cell counts and diversity one year after transplant. Several hundred expanded graft clones reportedly supplied alpha-beta T cells about two months after transplant. Some patients showed high day-60 TCRbeta diversity, which derived from surviving recipient T cells and thymic progenitors.

A TCRbeta library incorporating unique molecular identifiers was prepared. TCRdb redid the calling of the PCR reads with MiXCR, one entry per CDR3 protein. In the table there are about 870,000 distinct CDR3 sequences, around 15% of which are singletons. The chain has TRBV12-3 or TRBV12-4 and TRBJ2-1, with no clear D. The sequencing here drew on PBMCs, mostly from graft donor cells, taken 360 days after TCRalphabeta/CD19-depleted stem cell transplant. This receptor was obtained from a male patient between 10 and 17 years old who had a stem cell transplant for acute lymphoblastic leukemia, so the T cells may come from the graft donor. CDR3 protein: CASSQTEQFF. The CDR3 DNA reads TGTGCCAGCAGTCAGACTGAGCAGTTCTTC.